Below are 31 T cell receptor beta chains sequenced from a single sample in a study of shared T cell receptors in the human thymus. TCRdb's copy holds only in-frame clones and misses some; the assay was immunoSEQ multiplex PCR. The sample shows roughly 550,000 clones, 75% to 85% of them seen only once. The data also belong to a second study, concerning human thymus T cells.

The sample was thymocytes. The receptors were sampled from a boy under two years old with a congenital heart defect.

The rearrangement joins TRBV28 to TRBJ1-2; D is unclear. V dropped 10 bases and J dropped 8 bases, with 14 bases sitting between them. Per germline, CDR1 MDHEN and CDR2 SYDVKM. The CDR3 consists of 11 residues. The CDR3 reads CATGSSRGYTF. In DNA form, the CDR3 reads TGTGCCACCGGGTCATCAAGAGGCTACACCTTC.

J is TRBJ1-1 and V is TRBV6-4; 7 nucleotides match TRBD1. The J segment lost 1 base and the V segment lost 6 bases, leaving 2 bases of the junction unmatched. The CDR3 loop spans 13 amino acids. The germline gives CDR1 MRHNA, CDR2 SNTAGT. CDR3 residues: CASRGDRNTEAFF. In nucleotides, the CDR3 is TGTGCCAGCAGGGGGGACAGGAACACTGAAGCTTTCTTT.

The V gene is TRBV15, the J gene TRBJ2-7, with D possibly TRBD1 on 6 matching bases. CDR3 size: 14 residues. Germline assignment: CDR1 LNHNV and CDR2 YYDKDF (reference sequence). Trimming removed 0 bases from V and 4 bases from J, with 10 bases in between. The CDR3 is CATSREVGGYEQYF. The DNA of the CDR3 is TGTGCCACCAGCAGAGAGGTAGGGGGTTACGAGCAGTACTTC.

The chain carries TRBV29-1 and TRBJ2-1, with TRBD1 identical over 9 bases. The germline V gene has CDR1 SQVTM and CDR2 ANQGSEA. The CDR3 totals 15 residues. With V trimmed by 6 bases and J by 6 bases, 12 bases remained unmatched. The CDR3 DNA sequence: TGCAGCGTACCTTATCGGACAGGGGCCTTCAATGAGCAGTTCTTC. Its translation: CSVPYRTGAFNEQFF.

The V gene is TRBV29-1, the J gene TRBJ2-7; D might be TRBD2 (5 bases). CDR3 size: 17 residues. The V end lost 1 base, the J end lost 3 bases, and 22 bases lay between the germline ends. Germline CDR1 and CDR2: SQVTM and ANQGSEA. The CDR3 coding sequence is TGCAGCGTTGAAGTCTTGGGCGGAGGAACGGGCATCTACGAGCAGTACTTC. It specifies CSVEVLGGGTGIYEQYF.

The rearrangement links TRBV4-2 to TRBJ2-1, with TRBD2 identical over 12 bases. The CDR3 totals 20 residues. Germline V gene sequence: CDR1 LGHNA, CDR2 YNFKEQ. Unmatched junction bases numbered 12, after V lost 1 base and J lost 2 bases. In DNA form, the CDR3 reads TGTGCCAGCAGCCAAGCCGCGGGGCCTAGCGGGAGGGTCACCTACAATGAGCAGTTCTTC. It is translated as CASSQAAGPSGRVTYNEQFF.

This sequence joins TRBV5-6 and TRBJ2-7; 7 positions agree with TRBD1. The CDR3 length is 14 residues. The junction had 9 bases not matched to a gene; V was cut back by 4 bases and J by 5 bases. Germline CDR1 SGHDT, CDR2 YYEEEE. The CDR3 here is CASSQRGRSDEQYF. CDR3 bases: TGTGCCAGCAGCCAAAGGGGGCGCTCGGACGAGCAGTACTTC.

Worth noting for this clone: Relative to the germline gene, one junction end is altered; a read error may explain this. This chain links TRBV4-3 with TRBJ2-2; possibly TRBD2 for D (7 bases). CDR1 and CDR2 (germline): LGHNA, YSLEER. CDR3 length equals 16 residues. This chain's CDR3 is CASSQEGAGDTGEPFF. As DNA, the CDR3 is TGCGCCAGCAGCCAAGAGGGTGCGGGGGACACCGGGGAGCCGTTTTTT.

The chain combines TRBV10-3 with TRBJ1-2, with D hard to call. The V gene lost 0 bases and the J gene lost 1 base, with 12 bases spanning the gap. CDR3 length: 16 amino acids. From germline, CDR1 is ENHRY and CDR2 SYGVKD. CDR3 sequence reads: CAISESKAGVNYGYTF. CDR3 DNA: TGTGCCATCAGTGAGTCGAAGGCAGGCGTTAACTATGGCTACACCTTC.

This clone was picked up one time. The genes are TRBV4-2 and TRBJ1-1; TRBD1 matches at 7 bases. V lost 2 bases, J lost 4 bases, and 16 bases stayed unmatched. The CDR3 spans 18 residues. The germline V gene has CDR1 LGHNA and CDR2 YNFKEQ. CDR3 DNA: TGTGCCAGCAGCCAACGACCGGGACAGCCTCCGAGCGGCACTGAAGCTTTCTTT. It specifies CASSQRPGQPPSGTEAFF.

The V and J genes are TRBV7-6 and TRBJ2-5, with 8 bases identical to TRBD1. Trimming at V came to 0 bases and at J to 1 base, leaving 7 bases not matched to a gene. Looked up from germline, CDR1 is SGHVS and CDR2 is FNYEAQ. The CDR3 has 17 amino acids. The CDR3 DNA follows: TGTGCCAGCAGCTTAGCTACGGGGACAGGTCTCCAAGAGACCCAGTACTTC. Its translation: CASSLATGTGLQETQYF.

The chain couples TRBV6-6 to TRBJ2-1; TRBD2 agrees at 9 bases. Germline CDR1 reads MNHNY; CDR2 reads SVGAGI (reference sequence). There are 16 residues in the CDR3. Trimming removed 5 bases from V and 5 bases from J; junction bases left unmatched: 10. In DNA, the CDR3 is TGTGCCAGCAGTCCTCCCGGGACTAGCTGGGACAATGAGCAGTTCTTC. Protein: CASSPPGTSWDNEQFF.

In DNA form, the CDR3 reads TGTGCCAGCAGCCAAGAAGCCAACCTCAGGGACACTGAAGCTTTCTTT. Its translation: CASSQEANLRDTEAFF. This rearrangement joins TRBV14 to TRBJ1-1; tentatively, D is TRBD1 (5 bases). V was shortened by 0 bases and J by 3 bases, with 14 bases between the two germline ends. The CDR3 has 16 amino acids. CDR1 is SGHDN and CDR2 is FVKESK in the germline V gene.

The chain employs TRBV28 and TRBJ2-7; D may be TRBD1 (5 bases). Germline V gene data show CDR1 as MDHEN and CDR2 as SYDVKM. The CDR3 is made up of 13 amino acids. V was cut by 8 bases and J by 4 bases, with 15 bases left in between. The CDR3 DNA reads as TGTGCCAGCCTTAGGACACAGCGATACGAGCAGTACTTC. This codes for CASLRTQRYEQYF.

This clone was recorded once. The chain is built from TRBV28 and TRBJ2-7; TRBD1 agrees at 7 bases. Per germline, CDR1 MDHEN and CDR2 SYDVKM. This CDR3 is 15 amino acids long. Losses at the gene ends were 4 bases for V and 2 bases for J; bases not matched to a gene: 8. CDR3 bases: TGTGCCAGCAGTTCCTCGGGACAGTGGCCCTACGAGCAGTACTTC. This encodes CASSSSGQWPYEQYF.

On this clone itself: The junction and the germline gene differ at one end; a read error may be behind it. This chain joins TRBV7-2 and TRBJ2-2; 10 bases are shared with TRBD2. The CDR3 runs to 13 residues. CDR1 SGHTA and CDR2 FQGNSA come from the germline V gene. This CDR3 reads CASSFTLAGQAGF. The CDR3 coding sequence is TGTGCCAGCAGCTTCACACTAGCGGGACAGGCAGGGTTT.

The gene calls are TRBV6-5 and TRBJ2-5; tentative D call: TRBD2 (6 bases). The CDR3 has 12 residues. Trimming removed 8 bases at V and 9 bases at J, with 16 bases between. CDR1 MNHEY and CDR2 SVGAGI come from the germline V gene. CDR3 nucleotides: TGTGCCAGCGGGAGGTCCGATCAGGCCCAGTACTTC. Its translation: CASGRSDQAQYF.

This sequence joins TRBV11-2 and TRBJ1-2, with D tentatively TRBD1 (5 bases). CDR1 is SGHAT and CDR2 is FQNNGV in the germline V gene. The CDR3 has 14 amino acids. V gave up 3 bases and J gave up 1 base, with 9 bases separating them. The CDR3 DNA reads TGTGCCAGCAGCTTCGGGGGAGGTAACTATGGCTACACCTTC. Encoded protein: CASSFGGGNYGYTF. Combining the CDR3 with reference TRBV11-2 and TRBJ1-2 gives the whole variable domain EAGVAQSPRYKIIEKRQSVAFWCNPISGHATLYWYQQILGQGPKLLIQFQNNGVVDDSQLPKDRFSAERLKGVDSTLKIQPAKLEDSAVYLCASSFGGGNYGYTFGSGTRLTVV.

V usage is TRBV7-8 and J usage is TRBJ1-5; 7 positions match TRBD1. Germline lookup yields CDR1 SGHVS and CDR2 FQNEAQ. The CDR3 length is 17 residues. V trimming: 2 bases; J trimming: 2 bases; junction bases outside the gene matches: 9. The DNA of the CDR3 is TGTGCCAGCAGCTTAAAGGCAGGGGGTCTCGGCAATCAGCCCCAGCATTTT. This sequence encodes CASSLKAGGLGNQPQHF.

This chain joins TRBV10-2 and TRBJ2-1; possible D gene TRBD2, 6 bases. This CDR3 spans 11 amino acids. V was trimmed by 9 bases and J by 9 bases, leaving 12 bases between them. Germline V gene data show CDR1 as WSHSY and CDR2 as SAAADI. CDR3 sequence (DNA): TGCGCCAGTATTCACGGGAGTGAGCAGTTCTTC. It yields the protein CASIHGSEQFF.

The gene calls are TRBV7-9 and TRBJ2-5; D perhaps matches TRBD2 (6 bases). The CDR3 consists of 15 residues. Deletions cut 5 bases from V and 5 bases from J, with 18 bases between. Germline loops: CDR1 SEHNR, CDR2 FQNEAQ (reference sequence). The CDR3 here is CASSTPYGRWETQYF. The CDR3 region has the DNA TGTGCCAGCAGCACCCCCTATGGGAGGTGGGAGACCCAGTACTTC.

V gene TRBV10-1 combines with J gene TRBJ2-2, with D possibly matching TRBD1 (6 bases). CDR3 length: 19 residues. The V gene's germline CDR1 is WNHNN and CDR2 SYGVQD (reference sequence). The V gene lost 0 bases and the J gene lost 3 bases, with 20 bases spanning the gap. CDR3 in amino acids: CASSESKPRGSVDTGELFF. The CDR3 bases are TGCGCCAGCAGTGAGTCGAAACCCAGGGGTTCCGTTGACACCGGGGAGCTGTTTTTT.

A remark on this clone: The sample carries other DNA sequences with the same CDR3. The rearrangement joins TRBV4-3 to TRBJ2-1; D gene uncertain. V was pared by 0 bases and J by 5 bases, with 5 bases between. The length of the CDR3 is 13 residues. CDR1 is LGHNA, CDR2 YSLEER, per germline. CDR3 in amino acids: CASSQDSDNEQFF. CDR3 DNA: TGCGCCAGCAGCCAAGATTCGGACAATGAGCAGTTCTTC.

The gene calls are TRBV14 and TRBJ2-7; 10 bases align to TRBD2. CDR3 length: 16 residues. The germline V gene has CDR1 SGHDN and CDR2 FVKESK. V was clipped by 0 bases and J by 6 bases; unmatched bases: 8. Here the CDR3 reads CASSQEASGRTVEQYF. The CDR3 coding sequence is TGTGCCAGCAGCCAAGAGGCTAGCGGGAGAACGGTCGAGCAGTACTTC.

The V call is TRBV19, the J call TRBJ1-1; D is unresolved. The germline gives CDR1 LNHDA, CDR2 SQIVND (reference sequence). The CDR3 loop spans 12 amino acids. Trimming removed 3 bases at V and 7 bases at J, with 9 bases between. The CDR3 reads CASSIGGSEAFF. Written as DNA, the CDR3 is TGTGCCAGTAGTATCGGCGGCAGTGAAGCTTTCTTT.

This rearrangement joins TRBV4-2 to TRBJ2-2; a weak D match, TRBD2 (5 bases). The V end lost 1 base, the J end lost 4 bases, and 19 bases lay between the germline ends. Germline CDR1 reads LGHNA; CDR2 reads YNFKEQ. The CDR3 has 18 residues. CDR3 region: CASSQGGKKAEFTGELFF. CDR3 coding DNA: TGTGCCAGCAGCCAAGGAGGGAAAAAAGCGGAGTTCACCGGGGAGCTGTTTTTT.

CDR3 region: CAWRGTKRERYEQYF. The CDR3 bases are TGTGCCTGGAGAGGGACCAAGCGGGAGAGGTACGAGCAGTACTTC. The rearrangement links TRBV30 to TRBJ2-7; 8 bases map to TRBD2. The length of the CDR3 is 15 residues. With 3 bases clipped from V and 4 bases from J, the junction kept 11 bases outside the gene matches. Germline CDR1 and CDR2: GTSNPN and SVGIG (reference sequence).

This sequence joins TRBV7-6 and TRBJ2-1, with 16 nucleotides matching TRBD2. Trimming took 5 bases from V and 3 from J; bases not matched to a gene: 7. This CDR3 is 18 amino acids long. In germline, CDR1 is SGHVS, CDR2 FNYEAQ. In DNA form, the CDR3 reads TGTGCCAGCAGCGTCGGGACTAGCGGGAGGGCCGGCTACAATGAGCAGTTCTTC. Encoded protein: CASSVGTSGRAGYNEQFF. Variable domain in full (rest from reference TRBV7-6 and TRBJ2-1): GAGVSQSPRYKVTKRGQDVALRCDPISGHVSLYWYRQALGQGPEFLTYFNYEAQQDKSGLPNDRFSAERPEGSISTLTIQRTEQRDSAMYRCASSVGTSGRAGYNEQFFGPGTRLTVL.

The chain joins TRBV27 to TRBJ2-2; weak D call: TRBD2 (5 bases). The CDR3 sequence is 13 residues long. From germline, CDR1 is MNHEY and CDR2 SMNVEV (reference sequence). Trimming removed 10 bases from V and 5 bases from J, with 14 bases in between. The CDR3 reads CATSSPGTGELFF. The CDR3, as DNA: TGTGCCACTAGCAGCCCGGGGACCGGGGAGCTGTTTTTT.

A few counts support this clone. This chain connects TRBV6-5 to TRBJ2-7, with 12 bases that match TRBD2. From germline, CDR1 is MNHEY and CDR2 SVGAGI. V gave up 5 bases and J gave up 7 bases; unmatched junction bases: 6. This CDR3 region has 14 residues. CDR3 in DNA: TGTGCCAGCAGTACTAGCGGGAGGCTGTTTGAGCAGTACTTC. It is translated as CASSTSGRLFEQYF.

This chain joins TRBV10-1 and TRBJ2-2; a possible D gene is TRBD2 (6 bases). Trimming removed 7 bases from V and 3 bases from J, with 9 bases in between. Germline V gene data show CDR1 as WNHNN and CDR2 as SYGVQD (reference sequence). The CDR3 consists of 13 residues. For the CDR3, the DNA is TGCGCCAGCATGGGGGGAGACACCGGGGAGCTGTTTTTT. It yields the protein CASMGGDTGELFF.